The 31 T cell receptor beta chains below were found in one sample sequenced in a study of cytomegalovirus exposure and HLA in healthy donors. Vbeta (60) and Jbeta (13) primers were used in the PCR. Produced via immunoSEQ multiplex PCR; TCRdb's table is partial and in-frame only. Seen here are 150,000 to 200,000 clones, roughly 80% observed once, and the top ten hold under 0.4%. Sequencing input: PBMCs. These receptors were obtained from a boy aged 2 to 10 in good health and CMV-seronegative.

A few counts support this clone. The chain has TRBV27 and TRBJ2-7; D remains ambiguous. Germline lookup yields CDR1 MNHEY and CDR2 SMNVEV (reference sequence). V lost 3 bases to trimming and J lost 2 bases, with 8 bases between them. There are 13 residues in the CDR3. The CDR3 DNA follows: TGTGCCAGCAGTTTCGGTCAAACCTACGAGCAGTACTTC. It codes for CASSFGQTYEQYF.

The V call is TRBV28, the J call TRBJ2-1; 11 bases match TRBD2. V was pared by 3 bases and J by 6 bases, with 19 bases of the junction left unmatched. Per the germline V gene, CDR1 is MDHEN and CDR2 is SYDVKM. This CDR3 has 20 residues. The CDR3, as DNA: TGTGCCAGCAGTTTCACGCCAAGGGGTCTAGCGGGAGGTGCCTCCAATGAGCAGTTCTTC. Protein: CASSFTPRGLAGGASNEQFF. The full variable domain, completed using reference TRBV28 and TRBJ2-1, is DVKVTQSSRYLVKRTGEKVFLECVQDMDHENMFWYRQDPGLGLRLIYFSYDVKMKEKGDIPEGYSVSREKKERFSLILESASTNQTSMYLCASSFTPRGLAGGASNEQFFGPGTRLTVL.

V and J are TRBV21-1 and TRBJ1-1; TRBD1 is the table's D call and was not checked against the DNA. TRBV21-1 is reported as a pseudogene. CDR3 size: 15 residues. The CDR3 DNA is TGTGCCAGCAGCAAAGATAAGACAGCCTGCACTGAAGCTTTCTTT. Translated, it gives CASSKDKTACTEAFF.

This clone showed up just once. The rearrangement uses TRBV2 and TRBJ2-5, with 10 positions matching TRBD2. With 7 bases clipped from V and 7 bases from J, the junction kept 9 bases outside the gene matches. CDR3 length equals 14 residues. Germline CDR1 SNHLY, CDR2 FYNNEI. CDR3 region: CASKEREGLRTQYF. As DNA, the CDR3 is TGTGCCAGCAAGGAGCGGGAGGGCCTGAGGACCCAGTACTTC.

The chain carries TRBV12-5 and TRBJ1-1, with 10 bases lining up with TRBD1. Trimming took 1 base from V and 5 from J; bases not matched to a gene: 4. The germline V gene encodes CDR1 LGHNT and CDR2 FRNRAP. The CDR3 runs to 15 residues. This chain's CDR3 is CASGLATGGKTEAFF. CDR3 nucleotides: TGTGCTAGTGGTTTGGCGACAGGGGGCAAGACTGAAGCTTTCTTT. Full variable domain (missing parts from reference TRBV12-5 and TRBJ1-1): DARVTQTPRHKVTEMGQEVTMRCQPILGHNTVFWYRQTMMQGLELLAYFRNRAPLDDSGMPKDRFSAEMPDATLATLKIQPSEPRDSAVYFCASGLATGGKTEAFFGQGTRLTVV.

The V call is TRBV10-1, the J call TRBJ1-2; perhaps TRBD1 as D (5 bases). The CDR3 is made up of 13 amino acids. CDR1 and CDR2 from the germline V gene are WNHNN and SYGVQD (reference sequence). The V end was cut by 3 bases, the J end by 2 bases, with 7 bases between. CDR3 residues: CASSDGGNYGYTF. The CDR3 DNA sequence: TGCGCCAGCAGTGACGGGGGGAACTATGGCTACACCTTC.

The DNA of the CDR3 is TGTGCCAGCAGCCGTCACCGGACTAGCGGGGCGATTAATGAGCAGTTCTTC. The encoded protein is CASSRHRTSGAINEQFF. The chain recombines TRBV14 with TRBJ2-1, with TRBD2 matching 12 bases. Germline trimming cut 4 bases from V and 7 bases from J; bases unmatched to any gene: 11. This CDR3 contains 17 residues. Per germline, CDR1 SGHDN and CDR2 FVKESK.

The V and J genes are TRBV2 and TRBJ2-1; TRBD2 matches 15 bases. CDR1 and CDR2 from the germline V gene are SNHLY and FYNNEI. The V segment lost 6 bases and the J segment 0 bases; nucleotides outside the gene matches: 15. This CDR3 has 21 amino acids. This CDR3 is CASRGAGTSGRYYRSYNEQFF. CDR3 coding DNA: TGTGCCAGCAGGGGAGCGGGGACTAGCGGGAGGTATTATCGCTCCTACAATGAGCAGTTCTTC. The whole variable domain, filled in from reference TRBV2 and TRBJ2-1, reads EPEVTQTPSHQVTQMGQEVILRCVPISNHLYFYWYRQILGQKVEFLVSFYNNEISEKSEIFDDQFSVERPDGSNFTLKIRSTKLEDSAMYFCASRGAGTSGRYYRSYNEQFFGPGTRLTVL.

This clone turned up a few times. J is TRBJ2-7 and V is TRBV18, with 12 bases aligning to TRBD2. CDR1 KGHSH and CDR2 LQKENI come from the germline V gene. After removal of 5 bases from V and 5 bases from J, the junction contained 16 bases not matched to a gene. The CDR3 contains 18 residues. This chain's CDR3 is CASSSGTSGFVRVDEQYF. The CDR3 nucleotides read TGTGCCAGCTCATCCGGGACTAGCGGGTTTGTTCGCGTCGACGAGCAGTACTTC.

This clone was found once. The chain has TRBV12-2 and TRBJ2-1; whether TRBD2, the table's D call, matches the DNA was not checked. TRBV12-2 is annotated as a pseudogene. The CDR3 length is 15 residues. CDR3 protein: CASRLTASGDNEQFF. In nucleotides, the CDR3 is TGTGCAAGTCGCTTGACAGCCTCGGGGGACAATGAGCAGTTCTTC.

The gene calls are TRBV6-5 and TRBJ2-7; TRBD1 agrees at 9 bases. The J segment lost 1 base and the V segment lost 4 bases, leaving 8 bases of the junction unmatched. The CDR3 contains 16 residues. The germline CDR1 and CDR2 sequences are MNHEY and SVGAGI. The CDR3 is CASSSEDRGISYEQYF. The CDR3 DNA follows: TGTGCCAGCAGTTCAGAAGACAGGGGGATATCCTACGAGCAGTACTTC.

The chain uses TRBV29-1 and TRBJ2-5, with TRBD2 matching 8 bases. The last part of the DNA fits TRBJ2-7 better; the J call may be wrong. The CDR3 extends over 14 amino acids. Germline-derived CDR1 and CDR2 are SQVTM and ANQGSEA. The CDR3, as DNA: TGCAGCGTTGTAGCCGGGAGGGACTCCTACGAGCAGTACTTC. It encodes CSVVAGRDSYEQYF.

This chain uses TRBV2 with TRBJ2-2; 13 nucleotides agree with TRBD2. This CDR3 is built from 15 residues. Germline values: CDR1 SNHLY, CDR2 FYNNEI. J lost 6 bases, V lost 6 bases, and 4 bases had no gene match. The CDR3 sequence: CASSVTSGRAGELFF. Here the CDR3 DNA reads TGTGCCAGCAGCGTAACTAGCGGGAGGGCCGGGGAGCTGTTTTTT.

The CDR3 region is CASSLEGPPGDEQYF. Here the CDR3 DNA reads TGCGCCAGCAGCTTGGAAGGGCCCCCCGGGGACGAGCAGTACTTC. The chain carries TRBV5-1 and TRBJ2-7; maybe TRBD2 (5 bases). Germline values: CDR1 SGHRS, CDR2 YFSETQ. V dropped 0 bases and J dropped 5 bases, with 15 bases sitting between them. The CDR3 spans 15 residues.

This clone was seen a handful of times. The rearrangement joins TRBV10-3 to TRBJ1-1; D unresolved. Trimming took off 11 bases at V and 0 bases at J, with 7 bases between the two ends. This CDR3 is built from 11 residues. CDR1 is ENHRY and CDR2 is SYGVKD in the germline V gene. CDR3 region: CAAQMNTEAFF. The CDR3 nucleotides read TGTGCCGCACAAATGAACACTGAAGCTTTCTTT.

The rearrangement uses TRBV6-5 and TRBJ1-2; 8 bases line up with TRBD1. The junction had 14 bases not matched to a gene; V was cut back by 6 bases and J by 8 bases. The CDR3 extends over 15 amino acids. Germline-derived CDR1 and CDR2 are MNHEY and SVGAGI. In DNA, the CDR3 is TGTGCCAGCAGCGGATCAGGGACAGGTTCGGTAGGCTACACCTTC. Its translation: CASSGSGTGSVGYTF.

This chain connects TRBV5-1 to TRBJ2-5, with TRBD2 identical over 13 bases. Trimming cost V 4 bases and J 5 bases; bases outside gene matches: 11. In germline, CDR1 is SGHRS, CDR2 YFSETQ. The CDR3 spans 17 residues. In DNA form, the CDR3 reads TGCGCCAGCAGCCCGGGACGGACTAGCGGGAGAGGGGAGACCCAGTACTTC. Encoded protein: CASSPGRTSGRGETQYF.

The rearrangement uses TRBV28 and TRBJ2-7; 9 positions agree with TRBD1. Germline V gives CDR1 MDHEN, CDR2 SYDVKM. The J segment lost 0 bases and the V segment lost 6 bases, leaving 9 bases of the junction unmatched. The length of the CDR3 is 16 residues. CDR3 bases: TGTGCCAGCAGACGCGGACGGACAGGGGCCTCCTACGAGCAGTACTTC. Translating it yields CASRRGRTGASYEQYF.

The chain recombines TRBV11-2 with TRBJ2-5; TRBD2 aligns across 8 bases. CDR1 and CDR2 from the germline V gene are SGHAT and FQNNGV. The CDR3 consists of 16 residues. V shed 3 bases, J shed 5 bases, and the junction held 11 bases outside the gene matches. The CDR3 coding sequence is TGTGCCAGCAGCTTTATTAGGGCGGGAGGTGGGGAGACCCAGTACTTC. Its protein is CASSFIRAGGGETQYF.

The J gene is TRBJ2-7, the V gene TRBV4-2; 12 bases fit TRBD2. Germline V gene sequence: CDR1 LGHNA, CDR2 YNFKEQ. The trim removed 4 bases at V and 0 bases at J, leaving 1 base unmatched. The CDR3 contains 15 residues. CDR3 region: CASSPTSGSSYEQYF. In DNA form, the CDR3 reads TGTGCCAGCAGCCCGACTAGCGGGAGCTCCTACGAGCAGTACTTC.

CDR3 residues: CASSTSLGGSYNEQFF. The CDR3 nucleotides are TGTGCCAGTAGTACGTCCTTGGGGGGCTCCTACAATGAGCAGTTCTTC. The chain links TRBV19 to TRBJ2-1; weak D call: TRBD2 (6 bases). Germline CDR1 is LNHDA and CDR2 is SQIVND (reference sequence). This CDR3 region has 16 residues. Between the trimmed V and J ends, which lost 4 bases and 0 bases, there was a span of 13 bases.

The DNA of the CDR3 is TGTGCCAGCAGGCCTACAGGGGATGAGGCTTTCTTT. Its translation is CASRPTGDEAFF. V is TRBV7-9 and J is TRBJ1-1, with 7 bases fitting TRBD1. Losses at the gene ends were 6 bases for V and 11 bases for J; bases not matched to a gene: 9. CDR1 is SEHNR and CDR2 is FQNEAQ in the germline V gene (reference sequence). The CDR3 runs to 12 residues.

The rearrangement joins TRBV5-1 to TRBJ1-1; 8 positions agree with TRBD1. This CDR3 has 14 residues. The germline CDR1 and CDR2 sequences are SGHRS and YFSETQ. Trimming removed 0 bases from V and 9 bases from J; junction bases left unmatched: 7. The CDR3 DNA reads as TGCGCCAGCAGCTTGGTGGCAGGGGGCGAGAAAGCTTTCTTT. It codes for CASSLVAGGEKAFF.

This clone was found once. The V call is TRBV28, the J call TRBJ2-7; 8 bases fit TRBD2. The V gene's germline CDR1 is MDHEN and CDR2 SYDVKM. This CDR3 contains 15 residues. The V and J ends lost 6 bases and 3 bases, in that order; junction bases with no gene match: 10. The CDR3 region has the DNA TGTGCCAGCAGCCGCCTGACGGGAGGGCGCTACGAGCAGTACTTC. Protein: CASSRLTGGRYEQYF.

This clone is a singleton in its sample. The CDR3 nucleotides read TGTGCCAGCAGCCCGACTAGCGGGAGGTCCTACAATGAGCAGTTCTTC. Translation: CASSPTSGRSYNEQFF. This sequence joins TRBV4-2 and TRBJ2-1, with TRBD2 matching over 13 bases. J lost 1 base, V lost 4 bases, and 1 base had no gene match. Germline V gives CDR1 LGHNA, CDR2 YNFKEQ. CDR3 length: 16 amino acids.

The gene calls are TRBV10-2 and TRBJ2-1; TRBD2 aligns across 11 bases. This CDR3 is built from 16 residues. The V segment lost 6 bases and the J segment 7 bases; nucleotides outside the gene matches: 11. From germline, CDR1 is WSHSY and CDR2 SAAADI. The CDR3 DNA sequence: TGCGCCAGCAGGCAACCACTAGCGGGAGATGGTAATGAGCAGTTCTTC. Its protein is CASRQPLAGDGNEQFF.

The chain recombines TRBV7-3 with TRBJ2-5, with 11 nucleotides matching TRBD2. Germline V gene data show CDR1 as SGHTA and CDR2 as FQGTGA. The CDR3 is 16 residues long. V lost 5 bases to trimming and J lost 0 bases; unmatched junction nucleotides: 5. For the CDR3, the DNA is TGTGCCAGCAGCCCTGGACTAGCGGGTAACCAAGAGACCCAGTACTTC. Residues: CASSPGLAGNQETQYF.

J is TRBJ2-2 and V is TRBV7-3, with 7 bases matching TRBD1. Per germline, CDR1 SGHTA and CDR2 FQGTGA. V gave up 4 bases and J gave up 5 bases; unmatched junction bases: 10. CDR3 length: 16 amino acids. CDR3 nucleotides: TGTGCCAGCAGCTCAACAGGGGCCATGAGAACCGGGGAGCTGTTTTTT. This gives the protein CASSSTGAMRTGELFF.

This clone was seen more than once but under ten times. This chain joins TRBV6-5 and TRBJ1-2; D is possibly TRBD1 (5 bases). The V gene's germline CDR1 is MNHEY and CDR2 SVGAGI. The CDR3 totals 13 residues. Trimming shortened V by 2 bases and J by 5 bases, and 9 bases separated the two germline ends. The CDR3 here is CASSYDSTYGYTF. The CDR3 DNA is TGTGCCAGCAGTTACGACAGCACTTATGGCTACACCTTC.

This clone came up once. This chain's CDR3 is CASSLSPGTGYYGYTF. As DNA, the CDR3 is TGTGCCAGCAGTTTATCCCCAGGGACAGGGTACTATGGCTACACCTTC. This sequence joins TRBV28 and TRBJ1-2; the match to TRBD1 covers 9 bases. The germline V gene encodes CDR1 MDHEN and CDR2 SYDVKM. After removal of 1 base from V and 3 bases from J, the junction contained 6 bases not matched to a gene. The CDR3 is 16 amino acids.

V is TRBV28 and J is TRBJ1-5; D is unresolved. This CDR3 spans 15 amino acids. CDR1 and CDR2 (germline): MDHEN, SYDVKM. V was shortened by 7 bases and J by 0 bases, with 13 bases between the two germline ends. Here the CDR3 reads CASIYTAHSNQPQHF. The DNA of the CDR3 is TGTGCCAGCATATACACAGCCCATAGCAATCAGCCCCAGCATTTT.